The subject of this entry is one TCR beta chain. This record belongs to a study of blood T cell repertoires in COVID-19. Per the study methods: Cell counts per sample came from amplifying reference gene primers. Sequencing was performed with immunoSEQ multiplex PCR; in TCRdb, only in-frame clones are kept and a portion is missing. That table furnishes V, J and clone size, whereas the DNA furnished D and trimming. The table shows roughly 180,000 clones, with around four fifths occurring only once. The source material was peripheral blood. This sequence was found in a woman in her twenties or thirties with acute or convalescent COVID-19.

The CDR3 DNA follows: TGTGCCAGCAGTCTGGGACAGGGGGCATCCTACGAGCAGTACTTC. Protein sequence: CASSLGQGASYEQYF. The gene calls are TRBV9 and TRBJ2-7; 12 bases fit TRBD1. V was clipped by 5 bases and J by 1 base; unmatched bases: 4. Germline V gives CDR1 SGDLS, CDR2 YYNGEE. This CDR3 region has 15 residues.